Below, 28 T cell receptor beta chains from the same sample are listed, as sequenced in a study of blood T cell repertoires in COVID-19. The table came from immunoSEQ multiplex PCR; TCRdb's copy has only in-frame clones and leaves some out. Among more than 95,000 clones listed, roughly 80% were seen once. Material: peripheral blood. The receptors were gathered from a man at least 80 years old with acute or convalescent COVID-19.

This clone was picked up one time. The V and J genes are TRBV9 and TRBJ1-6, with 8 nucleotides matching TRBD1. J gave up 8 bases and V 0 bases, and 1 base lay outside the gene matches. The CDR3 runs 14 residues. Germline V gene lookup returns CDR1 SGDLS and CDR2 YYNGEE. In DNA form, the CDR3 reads TGTGCCAGCAGCGTAGGGACAGGGTATTCACCCCTCCACTTT. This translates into CASSVGTGYSPLHF.

The DNA of the CDR3 is TGTGCCAGCTCACTTTCTTTAAACACCGGGGAGCTGTTTTTT. This encodes CASSLSLNTGELFF. This sequence joins TRBV18 and TRBJ2-2; D not resolved. Germline lookup yields CDR1 KGHSH and CDR2 LQKENI. The length of the CDR3 is 14 residues. V was trimmed by 4 bases and J by 2 bases, leaving 8 bases between them. Using reference TRBV18 and TRBJ2-2 for the parts outside the CDR3, the full variable domain is NAGVMQNPRHLVRRRGQEARLRCSPMKGHSHVYWYRQLPEEGLKFMVYLQKENIIDESGMPKERFSAEFPKEGPSILRIQQVVRGDSAAYFCASSLSLNTGELFFGEGSRLTVL.

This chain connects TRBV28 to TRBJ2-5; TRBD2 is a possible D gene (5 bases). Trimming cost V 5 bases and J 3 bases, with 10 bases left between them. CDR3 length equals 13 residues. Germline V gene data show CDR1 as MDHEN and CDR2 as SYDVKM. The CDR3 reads CASSTTNEETQYF. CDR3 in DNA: TGTGCCAGCAGTACGACTAACGAAGAGACCCAGTACTTC.

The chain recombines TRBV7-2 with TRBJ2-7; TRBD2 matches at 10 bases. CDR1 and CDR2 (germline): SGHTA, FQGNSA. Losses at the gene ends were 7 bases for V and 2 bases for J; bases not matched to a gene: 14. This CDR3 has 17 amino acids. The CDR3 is CASTRTVASGSTYEQYF. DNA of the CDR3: TGTGCCAGCACCCGAACCGTGGCTAGCGGGAGTACCTACGAGCAGTACTTC.

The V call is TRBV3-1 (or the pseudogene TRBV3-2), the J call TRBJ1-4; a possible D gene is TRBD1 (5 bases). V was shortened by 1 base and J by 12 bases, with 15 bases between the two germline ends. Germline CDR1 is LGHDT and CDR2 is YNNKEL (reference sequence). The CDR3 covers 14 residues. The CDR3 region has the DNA TGTGCCAGCAGCCAAGGGGGCGTAAATAGGGAACTGTTTTTT. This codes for CASSQGGVNRELFF.

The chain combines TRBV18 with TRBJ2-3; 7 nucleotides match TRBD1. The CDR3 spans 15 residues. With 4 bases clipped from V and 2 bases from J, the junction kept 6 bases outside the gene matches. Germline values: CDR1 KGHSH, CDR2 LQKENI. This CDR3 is CASSQSGTDTDTQYF. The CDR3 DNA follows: TGTGCCAGCTCACAATCCGGGACAGACACAGATACGCAGTATTTT.

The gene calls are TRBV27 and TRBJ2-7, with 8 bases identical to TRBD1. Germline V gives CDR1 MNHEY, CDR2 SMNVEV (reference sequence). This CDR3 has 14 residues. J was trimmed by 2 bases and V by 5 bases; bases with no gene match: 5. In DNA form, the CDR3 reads TGTGCCAGCAGTCCCCAGGGGGCGACCTACGAGCAGTACTTC. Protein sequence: CASSPQGATYEQYF.

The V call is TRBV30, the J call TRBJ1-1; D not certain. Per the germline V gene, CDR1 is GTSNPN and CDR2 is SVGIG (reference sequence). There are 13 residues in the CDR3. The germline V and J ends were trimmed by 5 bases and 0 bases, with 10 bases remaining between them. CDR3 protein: CAWSQNMNTEAFF. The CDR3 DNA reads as TGTGCCTGGTCCCAAAACATGAACACTGAAGCTTTCTTT.

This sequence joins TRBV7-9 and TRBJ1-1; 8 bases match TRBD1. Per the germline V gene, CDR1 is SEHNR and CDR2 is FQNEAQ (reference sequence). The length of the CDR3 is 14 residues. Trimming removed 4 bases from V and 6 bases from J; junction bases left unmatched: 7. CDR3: CASSSFGTGAEAFF. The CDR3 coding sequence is TGTGCCAGCAGCTCATTTGGGACAGGAGCTGAAGCTTTCTTT.

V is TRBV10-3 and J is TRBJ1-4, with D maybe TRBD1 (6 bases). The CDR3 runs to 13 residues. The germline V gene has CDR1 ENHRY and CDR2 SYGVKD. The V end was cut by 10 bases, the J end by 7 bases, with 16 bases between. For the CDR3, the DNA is TGTGCCACCCACAGGGACGAGGGTGAAAAACTGTTTTTT. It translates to CATHRDEGEKLFF.

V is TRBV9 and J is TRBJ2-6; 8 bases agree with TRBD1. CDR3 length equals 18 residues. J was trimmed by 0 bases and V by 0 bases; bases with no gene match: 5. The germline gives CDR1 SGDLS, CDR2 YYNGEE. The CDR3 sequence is CASSVGAGGLSGANVLTF. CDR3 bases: TGTGCCAGCAGCGTAGGAGCAGGGGGCCTCTCTGGGGCCAACGTCCTGACTTTC.

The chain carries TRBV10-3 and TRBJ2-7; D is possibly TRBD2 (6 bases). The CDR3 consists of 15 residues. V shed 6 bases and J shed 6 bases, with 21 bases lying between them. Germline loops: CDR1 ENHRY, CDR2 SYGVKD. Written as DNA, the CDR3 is TGTGCCATCAGCCCCGACGCCAGCGGGCTAAGCGAGCAGTACTTC. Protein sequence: CAISPDASGLSEQYF.

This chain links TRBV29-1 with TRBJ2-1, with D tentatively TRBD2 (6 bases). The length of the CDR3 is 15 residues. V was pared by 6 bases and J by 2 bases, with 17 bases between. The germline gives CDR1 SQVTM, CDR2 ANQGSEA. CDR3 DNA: TGCAGCGTCGGGGCCGGGGAGGACGCCTACAATGAGCAGTTCTTC. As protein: CSVGAGEDAYNEQFF.

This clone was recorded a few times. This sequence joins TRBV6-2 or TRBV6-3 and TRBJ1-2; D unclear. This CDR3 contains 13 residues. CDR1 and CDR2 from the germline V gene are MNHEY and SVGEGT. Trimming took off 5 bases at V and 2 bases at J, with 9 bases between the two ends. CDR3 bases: TGTGCCAGCAGTGCCGGGTGGAACTATGGCTACACCTTC. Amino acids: CASSAGWNYGYTF.

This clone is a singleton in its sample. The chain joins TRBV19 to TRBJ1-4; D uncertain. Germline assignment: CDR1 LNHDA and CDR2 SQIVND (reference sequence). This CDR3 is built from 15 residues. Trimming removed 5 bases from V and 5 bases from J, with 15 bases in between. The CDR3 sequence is CASSASTTSNEKLFF. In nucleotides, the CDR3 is TGTGCCAGTAGTGCCTCGACAACCTCCAATGAAAAACTGTTTTTT.

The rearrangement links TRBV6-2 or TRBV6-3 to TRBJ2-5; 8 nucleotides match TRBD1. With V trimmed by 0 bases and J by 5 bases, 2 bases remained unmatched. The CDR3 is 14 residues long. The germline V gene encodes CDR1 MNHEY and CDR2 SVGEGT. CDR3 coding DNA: TGTGCCAGCAGTTACTCTCCAGGGGGCGAGACCCAGTACTTC. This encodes CASSYSPGGETQYF.

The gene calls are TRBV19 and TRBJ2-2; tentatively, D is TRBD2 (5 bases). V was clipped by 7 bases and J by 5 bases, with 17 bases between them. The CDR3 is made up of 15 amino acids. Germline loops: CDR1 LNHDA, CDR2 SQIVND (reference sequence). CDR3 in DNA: TGTGCCAGTAAAAAAACGGGAACGGGGACCGGGGAGCTGTTTTTT. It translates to CASKKTGTGTGELFF.

The CDR3 DNA is TGTGCCAGCAGCCCAGTTGGGACAGCTGAAAAACTGTTTTTT. Translated, it gives CASSPVGTAEKLFF. V gene TRBV13 combines with J gene TRBJ1-4, with 7 bases aligning to TRBD1. The CDR3 runs to 14 residues. CDR1 is PRHDT and CDR2 is FYEKMQ in the germline V gene (reference sequence). Trimming removed 5 bases from V and 7 bases from J; junction bases left unmatched: 7.

CDR3 in DNA: TGTGCCAGCAGCTTCGTAGAGAGGACAGATACGCAGTATTTT. It specifies CASSFVERTDTQYF. The gene calls are TRBV7-2 and TRBJ2-3; D not resolved. The CDR3 loop spans 14 amino acids. Trimming stripped 3 bases from V and 3 bases from J, with 10 bases between. CDR1 is SGHTA, CDR2 FQGNSA, per germline.

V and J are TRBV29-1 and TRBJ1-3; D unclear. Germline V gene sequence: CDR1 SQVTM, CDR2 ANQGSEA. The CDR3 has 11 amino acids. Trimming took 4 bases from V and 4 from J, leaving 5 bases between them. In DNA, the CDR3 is TGCAGCGTTGGCGAAGGAAACACCATATATTTT. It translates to CSVGEGNTIYF.

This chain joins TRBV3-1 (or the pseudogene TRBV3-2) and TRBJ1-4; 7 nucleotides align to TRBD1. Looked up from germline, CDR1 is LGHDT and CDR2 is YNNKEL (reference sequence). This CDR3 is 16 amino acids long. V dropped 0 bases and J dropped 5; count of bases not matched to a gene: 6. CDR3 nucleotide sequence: TGTGCCAGCAGCCAAGAATGGGACAGAGAAAATGAAAAACTGTTTTTT. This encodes CASSQEWDRENEKLFF.

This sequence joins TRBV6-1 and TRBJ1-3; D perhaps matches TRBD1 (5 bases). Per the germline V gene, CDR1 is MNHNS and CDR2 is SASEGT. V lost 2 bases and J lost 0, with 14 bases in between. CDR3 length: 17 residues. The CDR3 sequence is CASSEPLGGISGNTIYF. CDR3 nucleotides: TGTGCCAGCAGTGAACCCCTGGGGGGGATCTCTGGAAACACCATATATTTT.

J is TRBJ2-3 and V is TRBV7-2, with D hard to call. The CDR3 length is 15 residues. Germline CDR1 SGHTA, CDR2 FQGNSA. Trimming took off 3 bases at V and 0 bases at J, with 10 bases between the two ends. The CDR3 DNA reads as TGTGCCAGCAGCTTTAGTCGGGTTAGCACAGATACGCAGTATTTT. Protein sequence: CASSFSRVSTDTQYF.

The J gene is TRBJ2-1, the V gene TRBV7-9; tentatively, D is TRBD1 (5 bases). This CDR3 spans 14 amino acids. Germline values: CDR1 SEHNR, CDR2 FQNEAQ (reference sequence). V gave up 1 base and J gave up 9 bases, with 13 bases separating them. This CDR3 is CASSLGALRGEQFF. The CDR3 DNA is TGTGCCAGCAGCTTAGGGGCCTTAAGGGGTGAGCAGTTCTTC.

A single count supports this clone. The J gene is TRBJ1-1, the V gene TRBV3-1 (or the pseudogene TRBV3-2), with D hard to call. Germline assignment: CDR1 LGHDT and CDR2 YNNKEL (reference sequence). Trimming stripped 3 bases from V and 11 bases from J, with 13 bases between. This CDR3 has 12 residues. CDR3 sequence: CASSHPDGGAFF. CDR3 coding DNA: TGTGCCAGCAGCCACCCAGACGGCGGGGCTTTCTTT.

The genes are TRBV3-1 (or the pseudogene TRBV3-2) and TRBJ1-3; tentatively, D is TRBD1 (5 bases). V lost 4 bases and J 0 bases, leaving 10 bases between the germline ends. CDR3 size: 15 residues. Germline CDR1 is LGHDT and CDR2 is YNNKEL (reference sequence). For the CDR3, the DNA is TGTGCCAGCAGCCTTCGACAGAGCTCTGGAAACACCATATATTTT. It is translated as CASSLRQSSGNTIYF.

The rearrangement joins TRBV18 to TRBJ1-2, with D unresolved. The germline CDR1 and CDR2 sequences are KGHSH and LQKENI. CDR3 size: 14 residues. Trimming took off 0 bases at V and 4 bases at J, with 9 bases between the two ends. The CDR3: CASSPPLRVYGYTF. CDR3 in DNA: TGTGCCAGCTCACCACCTCTACGGGTCTATGGCTACACCTTC.

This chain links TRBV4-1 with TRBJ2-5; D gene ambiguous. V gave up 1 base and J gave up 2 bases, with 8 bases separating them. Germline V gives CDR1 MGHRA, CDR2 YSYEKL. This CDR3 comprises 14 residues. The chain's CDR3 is CASSQVDFQETQYF. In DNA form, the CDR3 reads TGCGCCAGCAGCCAAGTTGACTTTCAAGAGACCCAGTACTTC.